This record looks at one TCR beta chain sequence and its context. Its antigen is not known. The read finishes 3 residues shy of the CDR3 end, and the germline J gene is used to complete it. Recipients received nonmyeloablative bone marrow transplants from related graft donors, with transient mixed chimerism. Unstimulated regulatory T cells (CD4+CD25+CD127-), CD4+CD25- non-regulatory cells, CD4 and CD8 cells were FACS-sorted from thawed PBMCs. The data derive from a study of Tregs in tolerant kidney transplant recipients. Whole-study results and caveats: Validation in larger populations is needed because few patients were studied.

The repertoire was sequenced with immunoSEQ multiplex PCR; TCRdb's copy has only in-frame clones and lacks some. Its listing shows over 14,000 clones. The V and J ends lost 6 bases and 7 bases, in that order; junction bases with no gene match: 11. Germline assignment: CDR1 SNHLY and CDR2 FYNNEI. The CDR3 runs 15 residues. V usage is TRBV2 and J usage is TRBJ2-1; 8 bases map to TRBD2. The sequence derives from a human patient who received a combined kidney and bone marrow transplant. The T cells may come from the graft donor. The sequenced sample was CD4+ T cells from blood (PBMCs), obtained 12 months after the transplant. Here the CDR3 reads CASSSPGLGGNEQFF. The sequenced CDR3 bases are TGTGCCAGCAGCTCCCCGGGACTAGGGGGTAATGAG.